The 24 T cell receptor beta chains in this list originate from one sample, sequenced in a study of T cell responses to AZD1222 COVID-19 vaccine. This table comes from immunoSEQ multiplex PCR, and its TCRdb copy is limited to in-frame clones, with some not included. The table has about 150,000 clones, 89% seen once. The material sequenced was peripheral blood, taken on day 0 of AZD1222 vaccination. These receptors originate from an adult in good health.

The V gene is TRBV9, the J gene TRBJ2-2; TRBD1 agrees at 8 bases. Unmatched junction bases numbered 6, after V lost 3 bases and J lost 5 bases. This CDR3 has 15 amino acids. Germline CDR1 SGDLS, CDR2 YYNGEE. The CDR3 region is CASSAQGADTGELFF. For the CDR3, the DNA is TGTGCCAGCAGCGCGCAGGGGGCGGATACCGGGGAGCTGTTTTTT.

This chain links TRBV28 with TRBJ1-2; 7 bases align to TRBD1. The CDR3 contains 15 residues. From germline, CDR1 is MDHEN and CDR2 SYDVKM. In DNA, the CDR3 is TGTGCGATTGTTGGGGTACAGGGGATTAACTATGGCTACACCTTC. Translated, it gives CAIVGVQGINYGYTF.

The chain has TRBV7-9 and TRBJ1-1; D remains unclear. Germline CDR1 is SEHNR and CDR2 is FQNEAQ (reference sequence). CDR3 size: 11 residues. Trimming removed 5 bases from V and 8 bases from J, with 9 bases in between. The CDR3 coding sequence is TGTGCCAGCAGCCTGATGGGCGAAGCTTTCTTT. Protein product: CASSLMGEAFF.

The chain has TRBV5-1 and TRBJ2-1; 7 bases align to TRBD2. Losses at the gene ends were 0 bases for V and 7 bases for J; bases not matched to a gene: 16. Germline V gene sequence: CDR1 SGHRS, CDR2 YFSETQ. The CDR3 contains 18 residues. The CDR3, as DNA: TGCGCCAGCAGCTTGGGGCCCCAAGCGGGACTTTGGGTTAATGAGCAGTTCTTC. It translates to CASSLGPQAGLWVNEQFF.

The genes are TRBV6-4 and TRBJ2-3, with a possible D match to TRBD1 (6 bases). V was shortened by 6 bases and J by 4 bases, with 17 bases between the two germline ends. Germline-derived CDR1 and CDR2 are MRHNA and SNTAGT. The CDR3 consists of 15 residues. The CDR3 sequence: CASRPTGYWADTQYF. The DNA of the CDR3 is TGTGCCAGCAGGCCTACAGGGTATTGGGCAGATACGCAGTATTTT.

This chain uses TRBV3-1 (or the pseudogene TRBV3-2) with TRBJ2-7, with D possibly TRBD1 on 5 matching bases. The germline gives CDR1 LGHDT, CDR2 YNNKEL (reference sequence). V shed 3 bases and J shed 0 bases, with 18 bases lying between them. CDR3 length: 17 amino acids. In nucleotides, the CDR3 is TGTGCCAGCAGCCATGCTGCTACAGGACGAGCCTCCTACGAGCAGTACTTC. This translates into CASSHAATGRASYEQYF.

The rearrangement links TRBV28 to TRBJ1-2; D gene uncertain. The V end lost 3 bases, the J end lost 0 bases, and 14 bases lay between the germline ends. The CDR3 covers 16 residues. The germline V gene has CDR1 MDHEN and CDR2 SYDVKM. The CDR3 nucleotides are TGTGCCAGCAGTTTTTCCCGCCGCCGAGCTAACTATGGCTACACCTTC. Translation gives CASSFSRRRANYGYTF.

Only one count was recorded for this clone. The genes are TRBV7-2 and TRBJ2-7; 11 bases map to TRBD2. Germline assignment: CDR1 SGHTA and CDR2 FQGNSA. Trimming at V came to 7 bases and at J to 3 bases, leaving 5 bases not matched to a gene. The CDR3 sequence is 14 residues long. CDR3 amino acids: CASTQTSGNYEQYF. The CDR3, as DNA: TGTGCCAGCACCCAGACTAGCGGGAACTACGAGCAGTACTTC.

The CDR3 region is CASSKGAGHSNQPQHF. The CDR3 nucleotides read TGTGCCAGCAGCAAAGGGGCGGGACATAGCAATCAGCCCCAGCATTTT. The rearrangement joins TRBV7-9 to TRBJ1-5; possibly TRBD1 for D (6 bases). V was clipped by 5 bases and J by 0 bases, with 14 bases between them. There are 16 residues in the CDR3. From germline, CDR1 is SEHNR and CDR2 FQNEAQ (reference sequence).

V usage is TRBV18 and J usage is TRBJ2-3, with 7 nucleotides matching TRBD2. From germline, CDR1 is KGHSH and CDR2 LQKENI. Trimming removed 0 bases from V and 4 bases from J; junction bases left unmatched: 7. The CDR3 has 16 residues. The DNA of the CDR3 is TGTGCCAGCTCACCACCGAGGGAGGGCCGAGCAGATACGCAGTATTTT. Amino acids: CASSPPREGRADTQYF.

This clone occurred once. The CDR3 DNA follows: TGTGCCAGCAGACCTGAGGCCAGGGCTAACTATGGCTACACCTTC. Its translation is CASRPEARANYGYTF. The chain employs TRBV11-3 and TRBJ1-2; tentative D call: TRBD1 (5 bases). Germline CDR1 SGHNT, CDR2 YENEEA. This CDR3 region has 15 residues. V was shortened by 6 bases and J by 0 bases, with 14 bases between the two germline ends.

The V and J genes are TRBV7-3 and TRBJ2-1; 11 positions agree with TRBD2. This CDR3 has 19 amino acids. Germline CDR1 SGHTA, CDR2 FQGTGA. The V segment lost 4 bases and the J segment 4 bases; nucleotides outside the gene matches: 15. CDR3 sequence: CASSWTGGTSGRSYNEQFF. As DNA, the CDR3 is TGTGCCAGCAGCTGGACCGGCGGGACTAGCGGAAGATCGTACAATGAGCAGTTCTTC.

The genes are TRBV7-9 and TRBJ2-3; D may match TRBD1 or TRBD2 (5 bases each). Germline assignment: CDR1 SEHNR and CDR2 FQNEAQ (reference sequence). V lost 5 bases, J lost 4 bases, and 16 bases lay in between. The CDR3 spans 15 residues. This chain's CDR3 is CASSRTRTGPDTQYF. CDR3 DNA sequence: TGTGCCAGCAGCCGGACCCGAACGGGGCCAGATACGCAGTATTTT.

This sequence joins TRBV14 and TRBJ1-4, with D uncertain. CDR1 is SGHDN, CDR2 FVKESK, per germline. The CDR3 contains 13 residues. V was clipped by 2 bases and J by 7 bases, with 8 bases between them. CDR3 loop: CASSQNIGEKLFF. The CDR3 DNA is TGTGCCAGCAGCCAAAACATCGGTGAAAAACTGTTTTTT.

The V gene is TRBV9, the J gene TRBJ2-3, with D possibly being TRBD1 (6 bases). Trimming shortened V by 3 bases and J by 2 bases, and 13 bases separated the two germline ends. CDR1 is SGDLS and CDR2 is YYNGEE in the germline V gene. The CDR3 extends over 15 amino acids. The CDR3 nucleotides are TGTGCCAGCAGCGCAACAGGGAGTGCCACAGATACGCAGTATTTT. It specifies CASSATGSATDTQYF.

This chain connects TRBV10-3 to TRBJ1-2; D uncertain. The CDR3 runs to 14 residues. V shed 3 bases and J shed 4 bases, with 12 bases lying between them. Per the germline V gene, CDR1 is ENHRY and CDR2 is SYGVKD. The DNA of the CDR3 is TGTGCCATCAGTGAATCTTGGGCCTCCTATGGCTACACCTTC. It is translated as CAISESWASYGYTF.

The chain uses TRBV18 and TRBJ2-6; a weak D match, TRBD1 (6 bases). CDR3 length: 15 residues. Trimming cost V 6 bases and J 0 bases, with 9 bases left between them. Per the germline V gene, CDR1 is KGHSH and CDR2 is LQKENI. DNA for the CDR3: TGTGCCAGCTCTGACAGGTCCTCTGGGGCCAACGTCCTGACTTTC. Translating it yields CASSDRSSGANVLTF.

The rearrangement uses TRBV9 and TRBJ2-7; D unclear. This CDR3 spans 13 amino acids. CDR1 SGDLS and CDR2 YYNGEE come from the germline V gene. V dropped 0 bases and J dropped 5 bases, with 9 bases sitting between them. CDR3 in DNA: TGTGCCAGCAGCGTAGGCCCAGTCGACGAGCAGTACTTC. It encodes CASSVGPVDEQYF.

The CDR3 DNA reads TGCAGCGTGGGGGAATTCCAAGAGACCCAGTACTTC. Translating gives CSVGEFQETQYF. This chain joins TRBV29-1 and TRBJ2-5, with D tentatively TRBD1 or TRBD2 (5 bases each). Germline loops: CDR1 SQVTM, CDR2 ANQGSEA. The CDR3 sequence is 12 residues long. The V end lost 6 bases, the J end lost 1 base, and 9 bases lay between the germline ends.

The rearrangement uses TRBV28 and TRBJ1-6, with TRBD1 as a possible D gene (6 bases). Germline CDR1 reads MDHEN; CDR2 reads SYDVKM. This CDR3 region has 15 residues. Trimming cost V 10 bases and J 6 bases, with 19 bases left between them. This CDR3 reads CATSQQAGVNSPLHF. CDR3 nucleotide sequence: TGTGCCACCTCCCAGCAGGCAGGGGTTAATTCACCCCTCCACTTT.

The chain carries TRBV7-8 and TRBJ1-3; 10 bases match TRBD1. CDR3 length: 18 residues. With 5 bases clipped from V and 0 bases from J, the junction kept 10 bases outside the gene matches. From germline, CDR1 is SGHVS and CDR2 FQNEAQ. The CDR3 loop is CASSHDRGPFSSGNTIYF. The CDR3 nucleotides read TGTGCCAGCAGCCACGACAGGGGGCCCTTCAGCTCTGGAAACACCATATATTTT.

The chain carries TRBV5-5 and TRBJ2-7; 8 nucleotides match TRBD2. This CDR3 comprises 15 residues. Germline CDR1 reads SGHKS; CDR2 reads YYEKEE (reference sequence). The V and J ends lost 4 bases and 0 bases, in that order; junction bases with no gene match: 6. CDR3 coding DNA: TGTGCCAGCAGCCCGGGAGGGTTACCCTCCTACGAGCAGTACTTC. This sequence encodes CASSPGGLPSYEQYF.

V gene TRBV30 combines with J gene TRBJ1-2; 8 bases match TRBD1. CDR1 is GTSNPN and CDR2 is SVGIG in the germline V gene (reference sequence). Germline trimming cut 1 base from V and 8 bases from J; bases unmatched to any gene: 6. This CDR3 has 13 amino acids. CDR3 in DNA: TGTGCCTGGAGTGGCCAGGGGGCTGGGGGCTACACCTTC. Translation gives CAWSGQGAGGYTF. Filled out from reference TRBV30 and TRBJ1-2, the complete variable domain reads SQTIHQWPATLVQPVGSPLSLECTVEGTSNPNLYWYRQAAGRGLQLLFYSVGIGQISSEVPQNLSASRPQDRQFILSSKKLLLSDSGFYLCAWSGQGAGGYTFGSGTRLTVV.

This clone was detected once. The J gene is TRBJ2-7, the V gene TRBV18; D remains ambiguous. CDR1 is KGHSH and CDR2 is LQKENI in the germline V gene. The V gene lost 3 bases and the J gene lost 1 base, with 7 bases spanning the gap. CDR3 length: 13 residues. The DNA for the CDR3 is TGTGCCAGCTCACCCGTCCCATCCTACGAGCAGTACTTC. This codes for CASSPVPSYEQYF.